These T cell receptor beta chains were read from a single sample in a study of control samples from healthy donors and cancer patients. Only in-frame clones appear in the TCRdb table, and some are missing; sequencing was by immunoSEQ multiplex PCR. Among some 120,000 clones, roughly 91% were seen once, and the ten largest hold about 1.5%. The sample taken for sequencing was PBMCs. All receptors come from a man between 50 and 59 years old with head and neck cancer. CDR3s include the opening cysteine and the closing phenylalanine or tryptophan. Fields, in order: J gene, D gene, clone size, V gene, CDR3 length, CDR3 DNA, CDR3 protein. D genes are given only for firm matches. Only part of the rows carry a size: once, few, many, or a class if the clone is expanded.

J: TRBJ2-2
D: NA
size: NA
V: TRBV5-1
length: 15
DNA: TGCGCCAGCAGCTTACGGGGCAATCGCGCCGGGGAGCTGTTTTTT
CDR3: CASSLRGNRAGELFF

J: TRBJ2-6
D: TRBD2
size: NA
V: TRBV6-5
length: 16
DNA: TGTGCCAGCAGTTACCAGGCTAGCGGAGTTACGAACGTCCTGACTTTC
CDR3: CASSYQASGVTNVLTF

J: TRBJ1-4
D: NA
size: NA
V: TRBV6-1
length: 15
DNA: TGTGCCAGCAGTGAAAGGGAAGGGGCGAATGAAAAACTGTTTTTT
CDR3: CASSEREGANEKLFF

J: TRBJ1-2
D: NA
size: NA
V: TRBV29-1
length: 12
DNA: TGCAGCGTTGGAGGGGTGAACTATGGCTACACCTTC
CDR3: CSVGGVNYGYTF

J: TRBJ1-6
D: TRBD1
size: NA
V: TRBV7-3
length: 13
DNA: TGTGCCAGCGGGGACAGGGAGGCTTCACCCCTCCACTTT
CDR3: CASGDREASPLHF

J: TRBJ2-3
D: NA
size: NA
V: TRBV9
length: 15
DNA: TGTGCCAGCAGCGTAGATGGGGTTCCGGGGGATACGCAGTATTTT
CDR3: CASSVDGVPGDTQYF

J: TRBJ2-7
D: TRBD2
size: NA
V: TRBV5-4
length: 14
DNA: TGTGCCAGCAGCTTGGGGGGGACTAGCCGTGAGCAGTACTTC
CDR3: CASSLGGTSREQYF

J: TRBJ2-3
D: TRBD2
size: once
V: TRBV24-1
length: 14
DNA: TGTGCCACCAGCACGACTAGCGGGGCGGATACGCAGTATTTT
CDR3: CATSTTSGADTQYF

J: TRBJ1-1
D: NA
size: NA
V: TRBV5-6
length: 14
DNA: TGTGCCAGCAGCCTGACAGCTTTCAACACTGAAGCTTTCTTT
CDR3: CASSLTAFNTEAFF

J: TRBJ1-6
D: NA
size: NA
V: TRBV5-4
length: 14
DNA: TGTGCCAGCAGCTTGAGTGGTAATAATTCACCCCTCCACTTT
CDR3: CASSLSGNNSPLHF

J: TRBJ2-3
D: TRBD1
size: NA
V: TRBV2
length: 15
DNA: TGTGCCAGCAGTGCCGGGACAGGGGGAACAGATACGCAGTATTTT
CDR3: CASSAGTGGTDTQYF

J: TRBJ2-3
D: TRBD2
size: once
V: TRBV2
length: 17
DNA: TGTGCCAGCAGTGAAGGATTGACTAGCGACGGCACAGATACGCAGTATTTT
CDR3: CASSEGLTSDGTDTQYF

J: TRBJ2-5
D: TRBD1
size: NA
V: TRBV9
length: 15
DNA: TGTGCCAGCAGCTCCGGGACAGGGCACCAAGAGACCCAGTACTTC
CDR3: CASSSGTGHQETQYF

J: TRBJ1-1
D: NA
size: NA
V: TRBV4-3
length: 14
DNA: TGCGCCAGCAGGAGGCAGGGGCTAAACACTGAAGCTTTCTTT
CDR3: CASRRQGLNTEAFF

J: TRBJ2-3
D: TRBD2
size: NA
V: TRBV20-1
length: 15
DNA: TGCAGTGCTAGTGGACTAGCGGGGTTCACAGATACGCAGTATTTT
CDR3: CSASGLAGFTDTQYF

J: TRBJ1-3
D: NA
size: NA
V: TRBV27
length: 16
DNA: TGTGCCAGCAGCCTAGGGTCAGGGGCGAGAGGAAACACCATATATTTT
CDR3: CASSLGSGARGNTIYF

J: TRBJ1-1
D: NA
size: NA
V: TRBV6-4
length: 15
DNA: TGTGCCAGCAGGCACATCGACCTTATGAACACTGAAGCTTTCTTT
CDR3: CASRHIDLMNTEAFF

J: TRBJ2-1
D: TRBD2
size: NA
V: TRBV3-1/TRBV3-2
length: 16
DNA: TGTGCCAGCAGCCGCCCCGGGACTAGCGGATACAATGAGCAGTTCTTC
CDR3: CASSRPGTSGYNEQFF

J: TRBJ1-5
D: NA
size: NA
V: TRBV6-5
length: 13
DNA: TGTGCCAGCAGTCCCAGGGGAGGCCAGCCCCAGCATTTT
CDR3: CASSPRGGQPQHF

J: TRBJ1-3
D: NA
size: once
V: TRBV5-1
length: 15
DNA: TGCGCCAGCAGCTTTGTGGGAGCTTCAAGTGACACCATATATTTT
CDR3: CASSFVGASSDTIYF

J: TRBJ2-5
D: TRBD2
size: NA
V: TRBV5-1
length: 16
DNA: TGCGCCAGCAGCTCCGGCGGGACTAGCGGGGAAGAGACCCAGTACTTC
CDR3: CASSSGGTSGEETQYF

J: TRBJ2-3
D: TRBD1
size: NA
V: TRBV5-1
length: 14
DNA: TGCGCCAGCGGGAGGACAGGGGGCACAGATACGCAGTATTTT
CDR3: CASGRTGGTDTQYF

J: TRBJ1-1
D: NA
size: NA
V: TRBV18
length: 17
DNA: TGTGCCAGCTCACCACCAGAAGGGCCCTTCGGGAACACTGAAGCTTTCTTT
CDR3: CASSPPEGPFGNTEAFF

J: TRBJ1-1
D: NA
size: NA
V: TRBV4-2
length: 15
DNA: TGTGCCAGCAGCCAAGAATGGGGGGAGGACACTGAAGCTTTCTTT
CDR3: CASSQEWGEDTEAFF

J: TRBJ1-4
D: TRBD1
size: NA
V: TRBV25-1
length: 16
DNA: TGTGCCAGCAGTGCCGGCGGACAGGGGGGAGATGAAAAACTGTTTTTT
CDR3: CASSAGGQGGDEKLFF

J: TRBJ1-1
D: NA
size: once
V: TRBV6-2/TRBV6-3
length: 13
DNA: TGTGCCAGCAGTTACAGCGGGGGCACTGAAGCTTTCTTT
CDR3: CASSYSGGTEAFF

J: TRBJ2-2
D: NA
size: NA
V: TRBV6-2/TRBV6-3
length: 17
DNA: TGTGCCAGCAGCCCCGGGACCTCAAAACTGAACACCGGGGAGCTGTTTTTT
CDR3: CASSPGTSKLNTGELFF

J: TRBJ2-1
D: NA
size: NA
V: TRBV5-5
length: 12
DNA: TGTGCCAGCAGCTTCCCTACCAATGAGCAGTTCTTC
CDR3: CASSFPTNEQFF

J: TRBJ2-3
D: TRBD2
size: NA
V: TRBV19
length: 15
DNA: TGTGCCAGTAGCTGGTCTAGCGGGGGGACAGATACGCAGTATTTT
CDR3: CASSWSSGGTDTQYF

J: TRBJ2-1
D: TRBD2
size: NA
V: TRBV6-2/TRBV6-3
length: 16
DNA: TGTGCCAGCAGTTACCAGAACCTAGCGGGGGGGCAGGAGCAGTTCTTC
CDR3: CASSYQNLAGGQEQFF

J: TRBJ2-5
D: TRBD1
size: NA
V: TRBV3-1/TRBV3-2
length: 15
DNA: TGTGCCAGCAGCCACCTCGACAGGGATCAAGAGACCCAGTACTTC
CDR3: CASSHLDRDQETQYF

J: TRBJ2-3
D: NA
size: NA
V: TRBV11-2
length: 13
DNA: TGTGCCAGCAGCTTAGGAGGGAGGGATACGCAGTATTTT
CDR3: CASSLGGRDTQYF

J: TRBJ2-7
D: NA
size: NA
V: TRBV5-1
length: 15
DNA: TGCGCCAGCAGCTTGGAACTCGGAGACTCCTACGAGCAGTACTTC
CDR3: CASSLELGDSYEQYF

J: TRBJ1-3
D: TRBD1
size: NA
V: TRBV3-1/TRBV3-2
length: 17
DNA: TGTGCCAGCAGCCAAGATCGAGGACAGGGAAGGCGGAACACCATATATTTT
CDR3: CASSQDRGQGRRNTIYF

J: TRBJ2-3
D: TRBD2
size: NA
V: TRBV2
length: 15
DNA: TGTGCCAGCAGTGCTAGCGGTACTAGCACAGATACGCAGTATTTT
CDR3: CASSASGTSTDTQYF

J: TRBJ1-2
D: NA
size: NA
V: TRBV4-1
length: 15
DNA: TGCGCCAGCAGCCAAGGGGGGGCGACTCCCTATGGCTACACCTTC
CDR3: CASSQGGATPYGYTF

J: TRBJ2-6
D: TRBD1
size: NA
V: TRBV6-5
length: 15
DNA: TGTGCCAGCAGAACAGGGGGCTCTGGGGCCAACGTCCTGACTTTC
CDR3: CASRTGGSGANVLTF

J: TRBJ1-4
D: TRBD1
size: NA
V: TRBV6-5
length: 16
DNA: TGTGCCAGCAGTTTGAAGGGACAGATCTTCGGAGAAAAACTGTTTTTT
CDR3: CASSLKGQIFGEKLFF

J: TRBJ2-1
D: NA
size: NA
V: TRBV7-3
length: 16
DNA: TGTGCCAGCAGCTATTCCCGGGTGACTAGGGCCAATGAGCAGTTCTTC
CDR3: CASSYSRVTRANEQFF

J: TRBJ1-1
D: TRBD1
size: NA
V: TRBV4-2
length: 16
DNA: TGTGCCAGCAGCCACCTACAGACAGGGCCGAACACTGAAGCTTTCTTT
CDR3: CASSHLQTGPNTEAFF

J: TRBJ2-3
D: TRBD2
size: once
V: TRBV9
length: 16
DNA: TGTGCCAGCAGCGTAGTTTCCAGCGGGGGCACAGATACGCAGTATTTT
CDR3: CASSVVSSGGTDTQYF

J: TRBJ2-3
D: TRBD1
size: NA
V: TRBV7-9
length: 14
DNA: TGTGCCGGAACTGGACAGGGGGCTGCAGATACGCAGTATTTT
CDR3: CAGTGQGAADTQYF

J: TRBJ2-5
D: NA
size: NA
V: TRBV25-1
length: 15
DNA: TGTGCCAGCAGTGAGAGGCGGGTGGGCAGTGTTATCCAGTACTTC
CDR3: CASSERRVGSVIQYF

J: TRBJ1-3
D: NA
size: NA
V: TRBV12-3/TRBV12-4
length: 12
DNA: TGTGCCAGCAGGACCTCTGGAAACACCATATATTTT
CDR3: CASRTSGNTIYF

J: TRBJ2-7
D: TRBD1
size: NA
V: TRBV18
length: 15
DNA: TGTGCCAGCTCACCCGACCGGGACAGGGTGTGGGAGCAGTACTTC
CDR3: CASSPDRDRVWEQYF

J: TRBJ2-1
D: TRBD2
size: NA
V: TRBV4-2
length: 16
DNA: TGTGCCAGCAGCCAAGTAGGCGGGGGGGAAAGGAATGAGCAGTTCTTC
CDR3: CASSQVGGGERNEQFF

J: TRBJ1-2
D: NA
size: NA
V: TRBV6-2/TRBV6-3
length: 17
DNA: TGTGCCAGCAGTTACGGCCCCCAGGGTACGACCTATAGTGGCTACACCTTC
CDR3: CASSYGPQGTTYSGYTF

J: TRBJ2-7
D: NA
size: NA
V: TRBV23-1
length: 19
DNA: TGCGCCAGCAGTCCCGTAAAGGGGTCACCGGACCATATCTCCTACGAGCAGTACTTC
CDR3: CASSPVKGSPDHISYEQYF

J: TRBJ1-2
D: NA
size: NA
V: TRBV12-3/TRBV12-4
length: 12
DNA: TGTGCCAGCAGCAGACAAGGATATGGCTACACCTTC
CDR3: CASSRQGYGYTF

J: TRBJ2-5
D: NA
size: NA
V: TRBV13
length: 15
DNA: TGTGCCAGCAGCTCAGGAGGGGGGTACCAAGAGACCCAGTACTTC
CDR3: CASSSGGGYQETQYF

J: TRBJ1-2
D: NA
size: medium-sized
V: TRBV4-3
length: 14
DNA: TGCGCCAGCAGCCAAGATAAGGCGCTCTATGGCTACACCTTC
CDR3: CASSQDKALYGYTF

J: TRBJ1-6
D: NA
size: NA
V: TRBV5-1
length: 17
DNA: TGCGCCAGCAGCCCAGAGCCGACTGGCGCGGTTAATTCACCCCTCCACTTT
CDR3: CASSPEPTGAVNSPLHF

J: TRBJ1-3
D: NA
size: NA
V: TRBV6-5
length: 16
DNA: TGTGCCAGCAGTTACTCGGGCACAGGGAGAAGAGACACCATATATTTT
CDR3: CASSYSGTGRRDTIYF